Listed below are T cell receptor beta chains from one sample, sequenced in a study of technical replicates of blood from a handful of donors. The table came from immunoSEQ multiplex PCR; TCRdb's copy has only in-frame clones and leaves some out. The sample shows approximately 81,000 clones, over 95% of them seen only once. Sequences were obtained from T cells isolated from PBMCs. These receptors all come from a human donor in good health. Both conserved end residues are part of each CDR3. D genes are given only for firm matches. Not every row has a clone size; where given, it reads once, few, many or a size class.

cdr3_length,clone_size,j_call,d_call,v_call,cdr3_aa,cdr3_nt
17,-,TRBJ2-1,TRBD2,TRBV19,CASSMGLAGAFYNEQFF,TGTGCCAGTAGTATGGGACTAGCGGGAGCTTTCTACAATGAGCAGTTCTTC
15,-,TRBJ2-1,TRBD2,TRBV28,CASSTPGGGYNEQFF,TGTGCCAGCAGCACCCCTGGGGGGGGCTACAATGAGCAGTTCTTC
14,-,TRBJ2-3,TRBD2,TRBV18,CASSPGLGTDTQYF,TGTGCCAGCTCACCGGGACTAGGCACAGATACGCAGTATTTT
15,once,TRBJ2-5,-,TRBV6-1,CASGRSGRYQETQYF,TGTGCCAGCGGGCGGAGCGGCCGGTACCAAGAGACCCAGTACTTC
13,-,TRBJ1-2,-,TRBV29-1,CSVDGQGIYGYTF,TGCAGCGTTGACGGGCAGGGGATCTATGGCTACACCTTC
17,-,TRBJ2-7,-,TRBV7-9,CASSLERRGGNSYEQYF,TGTGCCAGCAGCTTAGAACGGCGGGGCGGGAACTCCTACGAGCAGTACTTC
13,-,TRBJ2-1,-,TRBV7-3,CASTRSGGNEQFF,TGTGCCAGCACCAGGTCCGGGGGAAATGAGCAGTTCTTC
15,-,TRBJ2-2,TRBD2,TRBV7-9,CASSQTSPDTGELFF,TGTGCCAGCAGCCAGACTAGCCCGGACACCGGGGAGCTGTTTTTT
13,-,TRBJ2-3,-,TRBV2,CASRGTWVDTQYF,TGTGCCAGCAGAGGGACTTGGGTGGATACGCAGTATTTT
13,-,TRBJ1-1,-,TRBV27,CASNPTGNTEAFF,TGTGCCAGCAACCCTACAGGGAACACTGAAGCTTTCTTT
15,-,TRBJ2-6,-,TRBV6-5,CASSYQGFGANVLTF,TGTGCCAGCAGTTATCAGGGTTTTGGGGCCAACGTCCTGACTTTC
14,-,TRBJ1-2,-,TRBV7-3,CASSLGREGKGYTF,TGTGCCAGCAGCCTCGGGAGAGAGGGGAAAGGCTACACCTTC